Shown below are 20 T cell receptor beta chains from a single sample sequenced in a study of T cell repertoires in cytomegalovirus infection. TCRdb re-called the reads through MiXCR, storing one row per CDR3 protein. The data show almost 500,000 distinct CDR3 sequences, approximately 10% seen once. Material: PBMCs. All receptors come from a human donor in good health (CMV status not recorded). Some clones in this sample may be carry-over from other donors' samples.

The table lists this clonotype with many counts. The chain combines TRBV6-1 with TRBJ2-5; D is unresolved. Germline loops: CDR1 MNHNS, CDR2 SASEGT. This CDR3 is built from 13 residues. Trimming left V 2 bases short and J 2 bases short, with 6 bases between. The CDR3 loop reads CASSELRQETQYF. CDR3 bases: TGTGCCAGCAGTGAACTACGACAAGAGACCCAGTACTTC.

The chain combines TRBV29-1 with TRBJ2-7; 10 bases are a match to TRBD2. The germline V gene has CDR1 SQVTM and CDR2 ANQGSEA. The CDR3 runs to 12 residues. V lost 4 bases to trimming and J lost 4 bases; unmatched junction nucleotides: 1. In DNA form, the CDR3 reads TGCAGCGTTGTACTAGCGGGATACGAGCAGTACTTC. Translated, it gives CSVVLAGYEQYF.

This clonotype was counted ten times or more. The chain has TRBV28 and TRBJ1-2; 7 bases are a match to TRBD1. Unmatched junction bases numbered 5, after V lost 6 bases and J lost 1 base. The germline gives CDR1 MDHEN, CDR2 SYDVKM. CDR3 length: 14 amino acids. The CDR3 loop is CASRGQVLNYGYTF. The CDR3 DNA reads as TGTGCCAGCAGAGGACAGGTTCTTAACTATGGCTACACCTTC.

Ten or more counts support this clonotype. The chain is built from TRBV6-2 or TRBV6-3 and TRBJ2-6, with D tentatively TRBD1 or TRBD2 (6 bases each). In germline, CDR1 is MNHEY, CDR2 SVGEGT. This CDR3 region has 16 residues. Trimming took 4 bases from V and 3 from J, leaving 13 bases between them. CDR3 loop: CASSSWGARGANVLTF. Here the CDR3 DNA reads TGTGCCAGCAGTTCTTGGGGGGCGCGTGGGGCCAACGTCCTGACTTTC.

The rearrangement joins TRBV2 to TRBJ1-5; weak D call: TRBD1 (6 bases). V gave up 0 bases and J gave up 0 bases, with 18 bases separating them. The V gene's germline CDR1 is SNHLY and CDR2 FYNNEI. The CDR3 covers 19 residues. Here the CDR3 reads CASSEALRGPFYSNQPQHF. In DNA form, the CDR3 reads TGTGCCAGCAGTGAAGCGCTTCGGGGGCCCTTCTATAGCAATCAGCCCCAGCATTTT.

The V call is TRBV6-1, the J call TRBJ1-4, with D perhaps matching TRBD1 (6 bases). The CDR3 length is 13 residues. Trimming pared 9 bases from V and 7 bases from J, leaving 15 bases between. Germline lookup yields CDR1 MNHNS and CDR2 SASEGT. The CDR3 nucleotides read TGTGCCAGTAAAAGGGGGGGAAGTGAAAAACTGTTTTTT. Protein: CASKRGGSEKLFF.

In its sample, this clonotype was seen many times. The chain recombines TRBV7-2 with TRBJ2-7; D remains unclear. Trimming cost V 4 bases and J 4 bases, with 11 bases left between them. Germline V gene sequence: CDR1 SGHTA, CDR2 FQGNSA. The CDR3 covers 13 residues. CDR3 in DNA: TGTGCCAGCAGCTCCCGTGGGCTATACGAGCAGTACTTC. Its translation: CASSSRGLYEQYF.

The chain uses TRBV14 and TRBJ2-1; D is perhaps TRBD1 (6 bases). The V end was cut by 2 bases, the J end by 15 bases, with 14 bases between. CDR1 SGHDN and CDR2 FVKESK come from the germline V gene. The CDR3 contains 12 residues. The DNA of the CDR3 is TGTGCCAGCAGCCAAATACCGGGACACGGGTTCTTC. The encoded protein is CASSQIPGHGFF.

The chain carries TRBV11-2 and TRBJ2-7; D uncertain. There are 14 residues in the CDR3. The germline CDR1 and CDR2 sequences are SGHAT and FQNNGV. V was shortened by 2 bases and J by 3 bases, with 11 bases between the two germline ends. The CDR3 protein is CASSLWARDYEQYF. The CDR3 DNA reads TGTGCCAGCAGCTTATGGGCCAGAGACTACGAGCAGTACTTC.

Many counts were recorded for this clonotype. The rearrangement joins TRBV5-1 to TRBJ2-5; tentatively, D is TRBD2 (6 bases). The CDR3 runs 13 residues. The germline V gene has CDR1 SGHRS and CDR2 YFSETQ. The V gene lost 5 bases and the J gene lost 2 bases, with 10 bases spanning the gap. CDR3 sequence: CASRGTSQETQYF. In nucleotides, the CDR3 is TGCGCCAGCAGAGGGACTTCTCAAGAGACCCAGTACTTC.

The chain employs TRBV10-3 and TRBJ2-7; TRBD1 might be the D (6 bases). Germline lookup yields CDR1 ENHRY and CDR2 SYGVKD. Trimming took off 2 bases at V and 6 bases at J, with 14 bases between the two ends. This CDR3 region has 14 residues. The CDR3 bases are TGTGCCATCAGTGAGGCACAGGGAGTGGGCGAGCAGTACTTC. Translation: CAISEAQGVGEQYF.

Many counts were recorded for this clonotype. This chain uses TRBV28 with TRBJ2-2; possibly TRBD1 for D (6 bases). The CDR3 covers 16 residues. The V gene lost 5 bases and the J gene lost 1 base, with 14 bases spanning the gap. From germline, CDR1 is MDHEN and CDR2 SYDVKM. The CDR3 bases are TGTGCCAGCAGTCCGTTGGGACAATTGAACACCGGGGAGCTGTTTTTT. Its translation: CASSPLGQLNTGELFF.

This clonotype was recorded at least ten times. The chain is built from TRBV11-2 and TRBJ2-1, with 12 bases fitting TRBD1. Germline V gene data show CDR1 as SGHAT and CDR2 as FQNNGV. The CDR3 is made up of 15 amino acids. Trimming at V came to 4 bases and at J to 5 bases, leaving 3 bases not matched to a gene. CDR3 bases: TGTGCCAGCAGCTCGGGACAGGGGGCCCACAATGAGCAGTTCTTC. This translates into CASSSGQGAHNEQFF.

This clonotype was observed a handful of times. The V call is TRBV19, the J call TRBJ2-1, with D maybe TRBD1 (5 bases). Per germline, CDR1 LNHDA and CDR2 SQIVND (reference sequence). CDR3 length equals 16 residues. V lost 3 bases to trimming and J lost 0 bases, with 12 bases between them. This CDR3 is CASSIGRASSYNEQFF. In nucleotides, the CDR3 is TGTGCCAGTAGTATTGGCAGGGCGAGCTCCTACAATGAGCAGTTCTTC.

Only a few counts were recorded for this clonotype. In nucleotides, the CDR3 is TGCAGCGTTGACCTGAGAACTGAAGCTTTCTTT. Amino acid sequence: CSVDLRTEAFF. The V gene is TRBV29-1, the J gene TRBJ1-1; no clear D. Germline CDR1 reads SQVTM; CDR2 reads ANQGSEA. The CDR3 runs to 11 residues. The V and J ends lost 3 bases and 5 bases respectively, with 7 bases between them. The whole variable domain, remainder taken from reference TRBV29-1 and TRBJ1-1, is SAVISQKPSRDICQRGTSLTIQCQVDSQVTMMFWYRQQPGQSLTLIATANQGSEATYESGFVIDKFPISRPNLTFSTLTVSNMSPEDSSIYLCSVDLRTEAFFGQGTRLTVV.

This clonotype was counted ten times or more. The rearrangement links TRBV6-2 or TRBV6-3 to TRBJ1-5, with no clear D. Looked up from germline, CDR1 is MNHEY and CDR2 is SVGEGT. The ends were cut back, 6 bases at V and 0 bases at J, with 18 bases in the middle. This CDR3 contains 17 residues. CDR3 amino acids: CASRNGGGSYSNQPQHF. The CDR3 nucleotides are TGTGCCAGCAGGAACGGCGGAGGCAGCTATAGCAATCAGCCCCAGCATTTT.

This clonotype was detected a few times. The chain recombines TRBV12-3 or TRBV12-4 with TRBJ1-2; TRBD1 matches at 9 bases. V was pared by 5 bases and J by 3 bases, with 19 bases of the junction left unmatched. There are 19 residues in the CDR3. In nucleotides, the CDR3 is TGTGCCAGCAGTAGGGGCTTGGGAACAGGGGGCGGACTCTACTATGGCTACACCTTC. Amino acid sequence: CASSRGLGTGGGLYYGYTF.

This clonotype was seen repeatedly, ten times or more. This chain connects TRBV6-1 to TRBJ1-5, with no clear D. The germline V and J ends were trimmed by 1 base and 1 base, with 11 bases remaining between them. Germline values: CDR1 MNHNS, CDR2 SASEGT. The CDR3 contains 16 residues. CDR3 coding DNA: TGTGCCAGCAGTGAAGAAGTGCCCCGAAGCAATCAGCCCCAGCATTTT. Residues: CASSEEVPRSNQPQHF.

This clonotype was seen repeatedly, ten times or more. The chain employs TRBV11-2 and TRBJ2-2; the D gene could be TRBD1 or TRBD2 (6 bases each). V shed 8 bases and J shed 6 bases, with 19 bases lying between them. The CDR3 runs 15 residues. Germline V gives CDR1 SGHAT, CDR2 FQNNGV. In DNA, the CDR3 is TGTGCCAGCGAATCAAGTTACCGGGGGCCCGGGGAGCTGTTTTTT. Protein sequence: CASESSYRGPGELFF.

This clonotype was observed at least ten times. V usage is TRBV5-6 and J usage is TRBJ1-2, with TRBD1 identical over 7 bases. The junction had 21 bases not matched to a gene; V was cut back by 7 bases and J by 6 bases. This CDR3 region has 17 residues. Looked up from germline, CDR1 is SGHDT and CDR2 is YYEEEE. The CDR3 loop is CASEVWRVQRQGNGYTF. CDR3 DNA sequence: TGTGCCAGCGAAGTTTGGAGGGTACAAAGACAGGGAAATGGCTACACCTTC.